These T cell receptor beta chains were read from a single sample in a study of T-cell memory formation after mild COVID-19. TCRdb used MiXCR to reprocess the 5' RACE reads, holding one entry per CDR3 protein. Of a few hundred thousand distinct CDR3 sequences listed, roughly 21% are singletons. The sequencing sample was made of PBMCs or a T cell subset sorted from them (not recorded which). The receptor set was obtained from an adult woman who had mild COVID-19 (a few samples of this study predate the infection). Cell type and time point are not known. Each CDR3 is given with its conserved first and last residue. A D gene is named only where the DNA matches it firmly. The listing skips clone size in some rows; elsewhere it reads once, few, many or a size class.

clone size	D gene	V gene	J gene	CDR3 DNA	CDR3 protein
.	.	TRBV7-9	TRBJ1-1	TGTGCCAGCAGCTTAGGCTCAGTTGAAGCTTTCTTT	CASSLGSVEAFF
.	TRBD1	TRBV6-9	TRBJ1-4	TGTGCCACCCCACAACCCCCGGGACAGGGAACCGAACTGTTTTTT	CATPQPPGQGTELFF
.	.	TRBV6-2/TRBV6-3	TRBJ2-7	TGTGCCAGCAGTCCTCTGAGGACAGCCTACGAGCAGTACTTC	CASSPLRTAYEQYF
.	.	TRBV27	TRBJ2-1	TGTGCCAGCAGCGAATTGGGTAGCGGCAGGAACAATGAGCAGTTCTTC	CASSELGSGRNNEQFF
.	.	TRBV12-3/TRBV12-4	TRBJ2-7	TGTGCCAGCAGTTTGTCGGCACGAGGACGGGCAGGGAGCTCCTACGAGCAGTACTTC	CASSLSARGRAGSSYEQYF
.	TRBD2	TRBV4-2	TRBJ2-3	TGTGCCAGCAGCCAAGGGAGTAGCGGGGGATACACAGATACGCAGTATTTT	CASSQGSSGGYTDTQYF
few	.	TRBV7-2	TRBJ2-7	TGTGCCAGCAGCTCGTCCTATCGGGGCTACGAGCAGTACTTC	CASSSSYRGYEQYF
.	.	TRBV7-2	TRBJ2-7	TGTGCCAGCAGCTTAGCGCTCGACGAGCAGTACTTC	CASSLALDEQYF
.	.	TRBV20-1	TRBJ2-7	TGCAGTGCTTTCCTCAATACCTACGAGCAGTACTTC	CSAFLNTYEQYF
.	TRBD2	TRBV2	TRBJ2-3	TGTGCCAGCAGTGAAAGGGCTAGCGGGAGGACAGATACGCAGTATTTT	CASSERASGRTDTQYF
.	.	TRBV5-1	TRBJ2-7	TGCGCCAGCACCAGTGGGGTCGTGCAGTACTTC	CASTSGVVQYF
few	.	TRBV4-3	TRBJ2-2	TGCGCCAGCAGCCAACTCCGGGACTCTTACACCGGGGAGCTGTTTTTT	CASSQLRDSYTGELFF
.	TRBD1	TRBV4-2	TRBJ2-1	TGTGCCAGCAGCCCTACAGGGGAGAAGGACAATGAGCAGTTCTTC	CASSPTGEKDNEQFF